These 7 T cell receptor beta chains were sequenced from one sample in a study of blood T cell repertoires in COVID-19. The table came from immunoSEQ multiplex PCR; TCRdb's copy has only in-frame clones and leaves some out. The sample holds around 200,000 clones, about 84% seen once. Sequencing was done on a sample of peripheral blood. These receptors all stem from a person in their 70s with COVID-19, enrolled during active disease.

This clone was found once. The V and J genes are TRBV19 and TRBJ2-3; 10 nucleotides agree with TRBD2. Germline values: CDR1 LNHDA, CDR2 SQIVND (reference sequence). This CDR3 has 16 residues. V lost 5 bases to trimming and J lost 5 bases; unmatched junction nucleotides: 10. CDR3: CASSLNPAGGRDTQYF. The CDR3 DNA follows: TGTGCCAGTAGTTTAAACCCAGCGGGGGGGCGAGATACGCAGTATTTT. Full variable domain (missing parts from reference TRBV19 and TRBJ2-3): DGGITQSPKYLFRKEGQNVTLSCEQNLNHDAMYWYRQDPGQGLRLIYYSQIVNDFQKGDIAEGYSVSREKKESFPLTVTSAQKNPTAFYLCASSLNPAGGRDTQYFGPGTRLTVL.

The chain couples TRBV7-3 to TRBJ2-2; D call uncertain. The CDR3 is made up of 14 amino acids. The germline CDR1 and CDR2 sequences are SGHTA and FQGTGA. V gave up 3 bases and J gave up 3 bases, with 8 bases separating them. The CDR3, as DNA: TGTGCCAGCAGCTTCATGGGCCACACCGGGGAGCTGTTTTTT. Translated: CASSFMGHTGELFF.

This rearrangement joins TRBV10-3 to TRBJ2-3; TRBD2 aligns across 8 bases. The CDR3 extends over 14 amino acids. Germline-derived CDR1 and CDR2 are ENHRY and SYGVKD. V shed 10 bases, J shed 0 bases, and the junction held 6 bases outside the gene matches. The CDR3 sequence: CATSGGLSTDTQYF. The CDR3 DNA sequence: TGTGCCACTTCGGGGGGGCTGAGCACAGATACGCAGTATTTT.

The chain uses TRBV6-6 and TRBJ2-3, with a weak D call TRBD2 (7 bases). Germline V lookup: CDR1 MNHNY, CDR2 SVGAGI (reference sequence). V was clipped by 6 bases and J by 0 bases, with 16 bases between them. CDR3 length equals 16 residues. The CDR3 DNA is TGTGCCAGCAGCCTGGGGGGGCCATCTAGCACAGATACGCAGTATTTT. Its protein is CASSLGGPSSTDTQYF.

The chain joins TRBV19 to TRBJ2-7, with D perhaps matching TRBD1 (6 bases). Trimming took off 7 bases at V and 5 bases at J, with 18 bases between the two ends. The CDR3 has 14 residues. Germline-derived CDR1 and CDR2 are LNHDA and SQIVND (reference sequence). The CDR3 DNA follows: TGTGCCAGTATGAGGACAGCAAAGGGAAACGAGCAGTACTTC. Its translation is CASMRTAKGNEQYF.

In this sample, this clone turned up a few times. This rearrangement joins TRBV6-5 to TRBJ2-3, with 11 nucleotides matching TRBD2. With V trimmed by 8 bases and J by 5 bases, 6 bases remained unmatched. The CDR3 contains 14 residues. Germline V gene sequence: CDR1 MNHEY, CDR2 SVGAGI. CDR3 coding DNA: TGTGCCAGCGGTAGCGGGGGGGGTGTAGATACGCAGTATTTT. Translated: CASGSGGGVDTQYF.

This clone was counted many times. The rearrangement links TRBV18 to TRBJ2-7; no clear D gene. Trimming stripped 3 bases from V and 2 bases from J, with 8 bases between. Germline CDR1 is KGHSH and CDR2 is LQKENI. The CDR3 has 13 residues. CDR3 sequence: CASSPEYAYEQYF. For the CDR3, the DNA is TGTGCCAGCTCACCGGAGTACGCCTACGAGCAGTACTTC.